This T cell receptor beta chain was identified during a study of blood T cell repertoires in COVID-19. The repertoire was sequenced with immunoSEQ multiplex PCR; TCRdb's copy has only in-frame clones and lacks some. Altogether 180,000 or so clones are present, about three quarters being singletons, with the ten largest covering around 7.9%. V was pared by 8 bases and J by 3 bases, with 11 bases of the junction left unmatched. This CDR3 has 14 amino acids. Germline CDR1 is SQVTM and CDR2 is ANQGSEA. The receptor comes from a woman aged 50 to 65 with active or convalescent COVID-19. The sequencing input was peripheral blood. The chain employs TRBV29-1 and TRBJ2-3, with TRBD2 matching 7 bases. The CDR3 nucleotides are TGCAGCTCCGCGGGGGTAAGGGGAACAGATACGCAGTATTTT. This encodes CSSAGVRGTDTQYF.